A single sample gave rise to the 24 T cell receptor beta chains below, sequenced in a study of blood T cell repertoires in COVID-19. Using immunoSEQ multiplex PCR, the repertoire was profiled, and TCRdb retains in-frame clones only, with some absent. In the table there are under 300,000 clones, roughly 85% of which are singletons. Specimen: PBMCs or T cells enriched from blood (not recorded which). These TCRs come from a woman between 45 and 65 years old who had been exposed to COVID-19.

V usage is TRBV2 and J usage is TRBJ1-1; no firm D call. Germline CDR1 SNHLY, CDR2 FYNNEI. This CDR3 contains 16 residues. V was cut by 5 bases and J by 0 bases, with 16 bases left in between. The CDR3 region is CASSPQLDLLNTEAFF. The CDR3 DNA reads as TGTGCCAGCAGTCCCCAACTAGACCTGTTGAACACTGAAGCTTTCTTT.

The rearrangement joins TRBV3-1 (or the pseudogene TRBV3-2) to TRBJ1-2, with TRBD1 identical over 8 bases. The junction had 4 bases not matched to a gene; V was cut back by 0 bases and J by 4 bases. Germline-derived CDR1 and CDR2 are LGHDT and YNNKEL (reference sequence). The CDR3 sequence is 15 residues long. The CDR3 sequence is CASSQDGQGPYGYTF. The DNA for the CDR3 is TGTGCCAGCAGCCAAGACGGACAGGGCCCCTATGGCTACACCTTC.

This chain connects TRBV7-9 to TRBJ2-7; D gene unclear. Germline V lookup: CDR1 SEHNR, CDR2 FQNEAQ (reference sequence). The CDR3 contains 12 residues. The V end was cut by 3 bases, the J end by 7 bases, with 10 bases between. The chain's CDR3 is CASSFQVGEQYF. Here the CDR3 DNA reads TGTGCCAGCAGCTTCCAGGTCGGTGAGCAGTACTTC.

The genes are TRBV6-5 and TRBJ1-1; TRBD1 might be the D (6 bases). The CDR3 covers 14 residues. CDR1 is MNHEY, CDR2 SVGAGI, per germline. V lost 0 bases, J lost 5 bases, and 10 bases lay in between. The DNA for the CDR3 is TGTGCCAGCAGTTACTCGAGACAGGTGACTGAAGCTTTCTTT. Protein sequence: CASSYSRQVTEAFF.

This rearrangement joins TRBV10-1 to TRBJ2-5, with 14 bases fitting TRBD2. The germline V gene encodes CDR1 WNHNN and CDR2 SYGVQD (reference sequence). With V trimmed by 1 base and J by 2 bases, 3 bases remained unmatched. This CDR3 is 17 amino acids long. CDR3 protein: CASSEFGLAGGQETQYF. In DNA, the CDR3 is TGCGCCAGCAGTGAGTTTGGACTAGCGGGGGGACAAGAGACCCAGTACTTC.

V usage is TRBV14 and J usage is TRBJ1-2; D gene unclear. CDR1 is SGHDN and CDR2 is FVKESK in the germline V gene. The length of the CDR3 is 12 residues. V was clipped by 3 bases and J by 6 bases, with 8 bases between them. The chain's CDR3 is CASSHARDGYTF. Here the CDR3 DNA reads TGTGCCAGCAGCCACGCTCGGGATGGCTACACCTTC.

The chain uses TRBV14 and TRBJ2-3; 10 nucleotides line up with TRBD2. The germline V gene has CDR1 SGHDN and CDR2 FVKESK. The length of the CDR3 is 19 residues. Unmatched junction bases numbered 14, after V lost 4 bases and J lost 1 base. The CDR3 reads CASSPLSSGGHIGTDTQYF. The CDR3 coding sequence is TGTGCCAGCAGCCCCCTATCTAGCGGGGGCCATATTGGCACAGATACGCAGTATTTT. The whole variable domain, filled in from reference TRBV14 and TRBJ2-3, reads EAGVTQFPSHSVIEKGQTVTLRCDPISGHDNLYWYRRVMGKEIKFLLHFVKESKQDESGMPNNRFLAERTGGTYSTLKVQPAELEDSGVYFCASSPLSSGGHIGTDTQYFGPGTRLTVL.

The count of this clone is one. The rearrangement links TRBV5-4 to TRBJ1-6; D unresolved. Germline values: CDR1 SGHNT, CDR2 YYREEE (reference sequence). This CDR3 spans 12 amino acids. Trimming removed 0 bases from V and 12 bases from J, with 7 bases in between. In DNA form, the CDR3 reads TGTGCCAGCAGCTTGGACCGGGGACCCCTCCACTTT. This translates into CASSLDRGPLHF.

The chain uses TRBV5-8 and TRBJ2-3; 8 bases match TRBD1. V was pared by 2 bases and J by 4 bases, with 6 bases of the junction left unmatched. CDR1 and CDR2 from the germline V gene are SGHTS and YDEGEE. The CDR3 runs 15 residues. The CDR3 reads CASSFLTGVADTQYF. As DNA, the CDR3 is TGTGCCAGCAGCTTTTTGACAGGGGTCGCAGATACGCAGTATTTT.

V usage is TRBV9 and J usage is TRBJ1-1, with TRBD1 as a possible D gene (5 bases). Per germline, CDR1 SGDLS and CDR2 YYNGEE. This CDR3 contains 13 residues. V gave up 3 bases and J gave up 0 bases, with 6 bases separating them. The CDR3 DNA is TGTGCCAGCAGCGGACAGTTGAACACTGAAGCTTTCTTT. Its translation is CASSGQLNTEAFF.

In the case of this clone: At one end, the junction sequence differs from germline, possibly due to a read error. V gene TRBV27 combines with J gene TRBJ1-6; D is unclear. Looked up from germline, CDR1 is MNHEY and CDR2 is SMNVEV (reference sequence). The CDR3 consists of 12 residues. CDR3: CASSYRGSSLHF. CDR3 DNA sequence: TGTGCCAGCAGTTACCGGGGTTCATCCCTCCACTTT.

Of note for this clone: It is unclear where the CDR3 begins or ends on the DNA, so no DNA is shown, and the CDR3 is as TCRdb lists it. The rearrangement uses TRBV19 and TRBJ2-1; TRBD1 is the table's D call and was not checked against the DNA. From germline, CDR1 is LNHDA and CDR2 SQIVND (reference sequence). The CDR3 sequence runs 14 residues, both termini included. The CDR3 sequence: CASSTSGIGDEQFF.

CDR3 residues: CASSTSELTGGSYGYTF. The DNA for the CDR3 is TGTGCCAGCTCAACTTCCGAATTGACAGGGGGCTCTTATGGCTACACCTTC. V gene TRBV18 combines with J gene TRBJ1-2; 10 nucleotides match TRBD1. The trim removed 5 bases at V and 5 bases at J, leaving 14 bases unmatched. From germline, CDR1 is KGHSH and CDR2 LQKENI. The CDR3 is 17 amino acids.

The rearrangement joins TRBV12-3 or TRBV12-4 to TRBJ1-2, with 7 bases that match TRBD1. This CDR3 region has 13 residues. The junction had 3 bases not matched to a gene; V was cut back by 4 bases and J by 4 bases. The CDR3 DNA is TGTGCCAGCAGTTCCCGACAGGGCTATGGCTACACCTTC. It encodes CASSSRQGYGYTF.

The chain carries TRBV10-1 and TRBJ2-7, with 7 bases lining up with TRBD1. The trim removed 6 bases at V and 6 bases at J, leaving 8 bases unmatched. The CDR3 is 13 residues long. Germline lookup yields CDR1 WNHNN and CDR2 SYGVQD (reference sequence). CDR3 in amino acids: CASRGQIDGEQYF. The CDR3 DNA reads TGCGCCAGCAGGGGACAGATCGATGGCGAGCAGTACTTC.

The chain is built from TRBV19 and TRBJ1-1; 8 bases line up with TRBD1. The germline V gene encodes CDR1 LNHDA and CDR2 SQIVND (reference sequence). J was trimmed by 5 bases and V by 0 bases; bases with no gene match: 11. CDR3 length: 17 amino acids. CDR3 protein: CASSIDPGRGQVTEAFF. The CDR3 coding sequence is TGTGCCAGTAGTATAGATCCCGGCAGGGGGCAGGTGACTGAAGCTTTCTTT.

This sequence joins TRBV18 and TRBJ1-4, with TRBD1 matching over 7 bases. CDR1 KGHSH and CDR2 LQKENI come from the germline V gene. This CDR3 contains 15 residues. V shed 3 bases, J shed 7 bases, and the junction held 8 bases outside the gene matches. CDR3 sequence reads: CASSPGETGREKLFF. CDR3 sequence (DNA): TGTGCCAGCTCACCCGGGGAGACAGGGCGTGAAAAACTGTTTTTT.

The chain's CDR3 is CASSTGAYQPQHF. The CDR3 DNA is TGTGCCAGTTCCACAGGGGCCTATCAGCCCCAGCATTTT. This chain uses TRBV19 with TRBJ1-5, with 7 nucleotides matching TRBD1. This CDR3 region has 13 residues. The germline V gene has CDR1 LNHDA and CDR2 SQIVND (reference sequence). With 8 bases clipped from V and 5 bases from J, the junction kept 6 bases outside the gene matches.

This clone was picked up one time. V and J are TRBV5-6 and TRBJ2-2; TRBD2 is a possible D gene (5 bases). Germline CDR1 and CDR2: SGHDT and YYEEEE. Trimming stripped 3 bases from V and 6 bases from J, with 18 bases between. The CDR3 spans 16 residues. This CDR3 reads CASSSTGIRLSGELFF. As DNA, the CDR3 is TGTGCCAGCAGCTCAACCGGGATCCGCCTGTCCGGGGAGCTGTTTTTT.

The genes are TRBV18 and TRBJ2-7; a weak D match, TRBD1 (5 bases). CDR3 size: 14 residues. From germline, CDR1 is KGHSH and CDR2 LQKENI. V was pared by 3 bases and J by 5 bases, with 14 bases between. In DNA, the CDR3 is TGTGCCAGCTCACCTTACCAGGGCACAGACGAGCAGTACTTC. Translated, it gives CASSPYQGTDEQYF.

The V call is TRBV12-3 or TRBV12-4, the J call TRBJ2-1, with a tentative D call TRBD1 (6 bases). The V end lost 7 bases, the J end lost 8 bases, and 15 bases lay between the germline ends. The CDR3 runs to 13 residues. The CDR3 spells CASNRQVRDEQFF. The DNA of the CDR3 is TGTGCCAGCAACAGACAGGTCCGGGATGAGCAGTTCTTC.

The J gene is TRBJ1-1, the V gene TRBV6-5; 8 bases agree with TRBD1. Germline values: CDR1 MNHEY, CDR2 SVGAGI. V was clipped by 8 bases and J by 1 base; unmatched bases: 6. The CDR3 covers 14 residues. The CDR3 DNA follows: TGTGCCAGCCAGGACAGGGTTCAGAACACTGAAGCTTTCTTT. This gives the protein CASQDRVQNTEAFF.

V is TRBV4-2 and J is TRBJ2-7; a possible D gene is TRBD1 (5 bases). V gave up 4 bases and J gave up 0 bases, with 13 bases separating them. The CDR3 covers 15 residues. The germline gives CDR1 LGHNA, CDR2 YNFKEQ. CDR3 loop: CASSPVLDSSYEQYF. DNA of the CDR3: TGTGCCAGCAGCCCGGTTCTAGACAGCTCCTACGAGCAGTACTTC.

The rearrangement joins TRBV5-8 to TRBJ1-5, with D maybe TRBD1 (5 bases). Germline V gene sequence: CDR1 SGHTS, CDR2 YDEGEE. Trimming stripped 0 bases from V and 2 bases from J, with 9 bases between. This CDR3 spans 15 amino acids. The CDR3 bases are TGTGCCAGCAGCTTGGGACAGCAGGGCAATCAGCCCCAGCATTTT. Its protein is CASSLGQQGNQPQHF. Together with reference TRBV5-8 and TRBJ1-5, the CDR3 gives the full variable domain: EAGVTQSPTHLIKTRGQQATLRCSPISGHTSVYWYQQALGLGLQFLLWYDEGEERNRGNFPPRFSGRQFPNYSSELNVNALELEDSALYLCASSLGQQGNQPQHFGDGTRLSIL.